These 25 T cell receptor beta chains were all obtained from the same sample, sequenced in a study of regulatory T cells in long-lasting Graves disease. Specified time point: newly diagnosed GD, antithyroid drugs for less than 3 months. The TCR library used RNA extracted from PBMCs. Libraries of TCR beta came from iRepertoire HTBI primers plus Arm-PCR of CDR3 regions. MiXCR, applied by TCRdb to the multiplex PCR reads, yields one record per CDR3 protein. Of 400,000 to 550,000 distinct CDR3 sequences listed, 14% to 15% are singletons. In addition, the sample was reused for a study of T cells in Graves' hyperthyroidism and ophthalmopathy.

The sample was peripheral blood mononuclear cells (PBMCs), taken at new diagnosis, from a patient treated with antithyroid drugs. Receptors originate from a woman in her twenties or thirties with Graves disease.

The chain couples TRBV4-2 to TRBJ2-2; D may be TRBD1 (8 bases). Germline CDR1 LGHNA, CDR2 YNFKEQ. The CDR3 length is 15 residues. Trimming took 4 bases from V and 7 from J, leaving 16 bases between them. CDR3: CASSLTDREGGELFF. CDR3 nucleotide sequence: TGTGCCAGCAGCCTGACGGACAGGGAGGGCGGGGAGCTGTTTTTT.

This clonotype showed up many times. This rearrangement joins TRBV30 to TRBJ2-1; 9 nucleotides line up with TRBD2. The CDR3 is 15 residues long. CDR1 is GTSNPN and CDR2 is SVGIG in the germline V gene (reference sequence). Trimming at V came to 1 base and at J to 4 bases, leaving 5 bases not matched to a gene. The CDR3 here is CAWSAGTSRYNEQFF. The CDR3 DNA sequence: TGTGCCTGGAGTGCCGGGACTAGCAGATACAATGAGCAGTTCTTC.

This clonotype was seen many times. The chain couples TRBV11-2 to TRBJ2-5; D unresolved. V gave up 2 bases and J gave up 5 bases, with 9 bases separating them. The CDR3 spans 13 residues. Germline-derived CDR1 and CDR2 are SGHAT and FQNNGV. Written as DNA, the CDR3 is TGTGCCAGCAGCTTATCGGCGAGGGAGACCCAGTACTTC. Its protein product is CASSLSARETQYF.

At least ten counts were recorded for this clonotype. The CDR3 DNA follows: TGTGCCAGCAGCCTCTTTAAGGGACTGGAAACAGATACGCAGTATTTT. It translates to CASSLFKGLETDTQYF. The chain carries TRBV7-2 and TRBJ2-3; D is perhaps TRBD2 (6 bases). The CDR3 loop spans 16 amino acids. V lost 5 bases and J lost 3, with 18 bases in between. The germline gives CDR1 SGHTA, CDR2 FQGNSA.

The chain employs TRBV28 and TRBJ2-7; D gene uncertain. CDR3 length equals 16 residues. Germline V gene lookup returns CDR1 MDHEN and CDR2 SYDVKM. Between the trimmed V and J ends, which lost 3 bases and 2 bases, there was a span of 17 bases. CDR3 DNA sequence: TGTGCCAGCAGTTTCCCGACAATCGGAGTACCCTACGAGCAGTACTTC. As protein: CASSFPTIGVPYEQYF.

This clonotype was seen more than once but under ten times. The rearrangement links TRBV27 to TRBJ2-1; 7 nucleotides match TRBD1. CDR1 is MNHEY, CDR2 SMNVEV, per germline (reference sequence). The junction had 7 bases not matched to a gene; V was cut back by 5 bases and J by 3 bases. The CDR3 has 15 amino acids. The DNA for the CDR3 is TGTGCCAGCAGTCAAACGGGACAGCTCTACAATGAGCAGTTCTTC. As protein: CASSQTGQLYNEQFF.

Concerning this clonotype itself: In this CDR3 the conserved last residue, phenylalanine or tryptophan, is missing, so a read error is likely. The genes are TRBV6-2 or TRBV6-3 and TRBJ2-5, with 10 bases that match TRBD1. The CDR3 is 13 amino acids. V was clipped by 8 bases and J by 11 bases; unmatched bases: 11. Per germline, CDR1 MNHEY and CDR2 SVGEGT. CDR3 loop: CASLGQGSREQYV. DNA of the CDR3: TGTGCCAGCTTGGGACAGGGGTCTCGGGAGCAGTACGTC.

This chain links TRBV25-1 with TRBJ2-2; TRBD2 matches at 14 bases. J gave up 3 bases and V 4 bases, and 4 bases lay outside the gene matches. CDR3 size: 17 residues. CDR1 and CDR2 from the germline V gene are MGHDK and SYGVNS. CDR3 region: CASSGLAGGPDTGELFF. The DNA for the CDR3 is TGTGCCAGCAGTGGACTAGCGGGAGGGCCTGACACCGGGGAGCTGTTTTTT.

This clonotype was found many times. The rearrangement links TRBV12-3 or TRBV12-4 to TRBJ2-3; D gene ambiguous. The CDR3 has 14 residues. V gave up 2 bases and J gave up 6 bases, with 12 bases separating them. CDR3: CASSLSPIQDTQYF. DNA for the CDR3: TGTGCCAGCAGTTTATCCCCTATCCAGGATACGCAGTATTTT.

The J gene is TRBJ2-7, the V gene TRBV30; D is possibly TRBD2 (6 bases). Trimming took 0 bases from V and 8 from J, leaving 14 bases between them. The CDR3 contains 13 residues. Per germline, CDR1 GTSNPN and CDR2 SVGIG (reference sequence). CDR3 DNA sequence: TGTGCCTGGAGTGTAGTTGGCGGAGGGCAGCAGTACTTC. Translated, it gives CAWSVVGGGQQYF.

This clonotype was recorded at least ten times. The J gene is TRBJ2-3, the V gene TRBV7-3, with D maybe TRBD1 (5 bases). The CDR3 extends over 15 amino acids. Germline V gene data show CDR1 as SGHTA and CDR2 as FQGTGA. Trimming took off 5 bases at V and 3 bases at J, with 15 bases between the two ends. CDR3 in amino acids: CASSVSGLSTDTQYF. In nucleotides, the CDR3 is TGTGCCAGCAGCGTCTCAGGGTTAAGTACAGATACGCAGTATTTT.

There are many counts of this clonotype. The gene calls are TRBV18 and TRBJ1-5; 7 bases align to TRBD1. CDR1 and CDR2 (germline): KGHSH, LQKENI. J gave up 4 bases and V 8 bases, and 5 bases lay outside the gene matches. The CDR3 spans 13 residues. Written as DNA, the CDR3 is TGTGCCAGCCCCCGACAGGGTAATCAGCCCCAGCATTTT. Residues: CASPRQGNQPQHF. Together with reference TRBV18 and TRBJ1-5, the CDR3 gives the full variable domain: NAGVMQNPRHLVRRRGQEARLRCSPMKGHSHVYWYRQLPEEGLKFMVYLQKENIIDESGMPKERFSAEFPKEGPSILRIQQVVRGDSAAYFCASPRQGNQPQHFGDGTRLSIL.

This clonotype was picked up many times. The chain carries TRBV30 and TRBJ1-1; no reliable D call. CDR3 size: 11 residues. Trimming pared 2 bases from V and 10 bases from J, leaving 11 bases between. The germline V gene encodes CDR1 GTSNPN and CDR2 SVGIG (reference sequence). The CDR3 is CAWSPSGGAFF. The CDR3 DNA reads as TGTGCCTGGAGTCCATCAGGTGGAGCTTTCTTT.

For the CDR3, the DNA is TGTGCCAGCAGTGAACGGGGCAGGAGGGCAGATACGCAGTATTTT. This gives the protein CASSERGRRADTQYF. The chain uses TRBV2 and TRBJ2-3; D might be TRBD2 (6 bases). Germline-derived CDR1 and CDR2 are SNHLY and FYNNEI. Deletions cut 2 bases from V and 4 bases from J, with 13 bases between. This CDR3 region has 15 residues.

At least ten counts were recorded for this clonotype. This sequence joins TRBV20-1 and TRBJ2-1; D is ambiguous. V dropped 7 bases and J dropped 7 bases, with 20 bases sitting between them. From germline, CDR1 is DFQATT and CDR2 SNEGSKA (reference sequence). CDR3 length: 14 residues. The CDR3 spells CSGAGSTMWNEQFF. CDR3 bases: TGCAGTGGGGCTGGGTCTACTATGTGGAATGAGCAGTTCTTC.

This clonotype was counted at least ten times. The rearrangement links TRBV3-1 to TRBJ1-1; D gene ambiguous. Germline CDR1 is LGHDT and CDR2 is YNNKEL (reference sequence). V was trimmed by 1 base and J by 5 bases, leaving 20 bases between them. The CDR3 has 17 amino acids. The CDR3 DNA sequence: TGTGCCAGCAGCCAAGCGAGGCAGAGACTATTTAATACTGAAGCTTTCTTT. This codes for CASSQARQRLFNTEAFF. The whole variable domain, filled in from reference TRBV3-1 and TRBJ1-1, reads DTAVSQTPKYLVTQMGNDKSIKCEQNLGHDTMYWYKQDSKKFLKIMFSYNNKELIINETVPNRFSPKSPDKAHLNLHINSLELGDSAVYFCASSQARQRLFNTEAFFGQGTRLTVV.

Details on this clonotype: At one end the junction does not follow the germline gene, possibly because of a read error. The chain links TRBV2 to TRBJ2-1; the match to TRBD2 covers 8 bases. Germline CDR1 and CDR2: SNHLY and FYNNEI. This CDR3 has 12 amino acids. The CDR3 region is CASSLDSTGGPF. For the CDR3, the DNA is TGTGCCAGCAGCTTGGATTCGACGGGAGGGCCCTTC.

The table lists this clonotype with a few counts. The CDR3 carries no conserved terminal phenylalanine or tryptophan, so it likely arises from a read error. The genes are TRBV12-3 or TRBV12-4 and TRBJ2-1; 8 nucleotides agree with TRBD2. J gave up 5 bases and V 6 bases, and 12 bases lay outside the gene matches. The CDR3 totals 16 residues. CDR3 coding DNA: TGTGCCAGCAGACTACCGGGACTAGGGGCTCACAATGAGCAGTTCCTC. It encodes CASRLPGLGAHNEQFL.

The sample holds many counts of this clonotype. The V gene is TRBV2, the J gene TRBJ1-5; no clear D gene. The V end lost 2 bases, the J end lost 7 bases, and 9 bases lay between the germline ends. In germline, CDR1 is SNHLY, CDR2 FYNNEI. This CDR3 has 13 residues. The CDR3 sequence is CASSETGRQPQHF. CDR3 nucleotide sequence: TGTGCCAGCAGTGAAACTGGAAGGCAGCCCCAGCATTTT.

This clonotype has more than one count but fewer than ten. This chain links TRBV15 with TRBJ1-1; 7 nucleotides match TRBD1. CDR3 length equals 16 residues. With 0 bases clipped from V and 4 bases from J, the junction kept 8 bases outside the gene matches. CDR1 is LNHNV, CDR2 YYDKDF, per germline (reference sequence). This chain's CDR3 is CATSRDRDSSRTEAFF. The CDR3 DNA follows: TGTGCCACCAGCAGAGATAGGGACAGCAGTCGCACTGAAGCTTTCTTT. The full variable domain, rest sourced from reference TRBV15 and TRBJ1-1, is DAMVIQNPRYQVTQFGKPVTLSCSQTLNHNVMYWYQQKSSQAPKLLFHYYDKDFNNEADTPDNFQSRRPNTSFCFLDIRSPGLGDTAMYLCATSRDRDSSRTEAFFGQGTRLTVV.

Notes on this clonotype: Being one base from a much bigger clone, this may be a read error. The missing conserved phenylalanine or tryptophan at the end of this CDR3 makes a read error likely. J is TRBJ1-1 and V is TRBV11-1; D is uncertain. From germline, CDR1 is SGHAT and CDR2 FQDESV (reference sequence). This CDR3 comprises 15 residues. V lost 1 base, J lost 0 bases, and 9 bases lay in between. This CDR3 reads CASSLDVVMNTEAFL. The CDR3 bases are TGTGCCAGCAGCTTAGACGTAGTAATGAACACTGAAGCTTTCCTT.

This clonotype has at least ten counts. The gene calls are TRBV10-3 and TRBJ2-1; D is unresolved. V was trimmed by 3 bases and J by 7 bases, leaving 10 bases between them. CDR3 length equals 13 residues. The germline CDR1 and CDR2 sequences are ENHRY and SYGVKD. CDR3 sequence reads: CAISERAGNEQFF. As DNA, the CDR3 is TGTGCCATCAGTGAACGGGCCGGGAATGAGCAGTTCTTC.

The chain links TRBV20-1 to TRBJ1-5; no clear D gene. Germline assignment: CDR1 DFQATT and CDR2 SNEGSKA (reference sequence). The CDR3 is 14 amino acids. V gave up 3 bases and J gave up 11 bases, with 20 bases separating them. The CDR3 DNA sequence: TGCAGTGCTAGCCCACGGACCCGCGGGAGCTCCCAGCATTTT. Amino acids: CSASPRTRGSSQHF.

This clonotype was counted at least ten times. This chain links TRBV6-6 with TRBJ2-5; D gene ambiguous. This CDR3 spans 13 amino acids. Looked up from germline, CDR1 is MNHNY and CDR2 is SVGAGI (reference sequence). Trimming left V 0 bases short and J 5 bases short, with 7 bases between. CDR3 protein: CASSYSDEETQYF. The CDR3 coding sequence is TGTGCCAGCAGTTACTCGGACGAGGAGACCCAGTACTTC.

The gene calls are TRBV3-1 and TRBJ2-4; D ambiguous. The better agreement between TRBJ2-1 and the DNA end casts doubt on the J call. The V gene's germline CDR1 is LGHDT and CDR2 YNNKEL (reference sequence). CDR3 length: 13 residues. CDR3 amino acids: CASRSFERFEQFF. CDR3 in DNA: TGTGCCAGCAGGTCCTTCGAGAGATTTGAGCAGTTCTTC.